This record concerns one T cell receptor beta chain sequence. This entry is derived from a study of patients and donors after allogeneic stem cell transplantation. V was trimmed by 1 base and J by 0 bases, leaving 10 bases between them. In germline, CDR1 is DFQATT, CDR2 SNEGSKA (reference sequence). The length of the CDR3 is 15 residues. MiXCR was run by TCRdb on the RT-PCR reads, yielding one entry per CDR3 protein. Among roughly 200,000 distinct CDR3 sequences listed, roughly 38% were seen once. V is TRBV20-1 and J is TRBJ1-5, with D unresolved. This clonotype was sampled from a human donor who was either an allogeneic HSCT recipient or a stem cell or donor lymphocyte infusion donor (not recorded which). It is not recorded whose cells these are; they may come from a transplant donor. The sequenced sample consisted of blood, either unsorted or a sorted T cell fraction (not recorded which). The CDR3: CSARVAGYSNQPQHF. The DNA for the CDR3 is TGCAGTGCTAGAGTGGCGGGATATAGCAATCAGCCCCAGCATTTT.